This section outlines one TCR beta chain sequence together with its context. This clone may be a read error of a much larger clone one base away. The conserved phenylalanine or tryptophan normally closing the CDR3 is absent here, so this likely arose from a read error. The CDR3 loop spans 16 amino acids. V shed 3 bases and J shed 0 bases, with 13 bases lying between them. CDR1 MNHEY and CDR2 SMNVEV come from the germline V gene (reference sequence). The data belong to a study of glioma-infiltrating T cells. The iRepertoire nested amplicon-rescue multiplex PCR amplified TCR alpha and beta CDR3s from RNA. Each CDR3 protein gets one entry after TCRdb re-called the multiplex PCR reads with MiXCR. The sample lists 300,000 to 450,000 distinct CDR3 sequences; about two fifths were seen once.

The TCR originated in a human donor with low-grade glioma or glioblastoma, undergoing nonglioma brain surgery, or in good health (not recorded which). Sequences were obtained from glioma tissue, nonneoplastic brain tissue, or PBMCs (not recorded which). V is TRBV27 and J is TRBJ2-3; D is perhaps TRBD2 (6 bases). CDR3 in amino acids: CASSFTSFASTDTQYL. The CDR3 nucleotides read TGTGCCAGCAGTTTCACTAGCTTTGCTAGCACAGATACGCAGTATCTT.